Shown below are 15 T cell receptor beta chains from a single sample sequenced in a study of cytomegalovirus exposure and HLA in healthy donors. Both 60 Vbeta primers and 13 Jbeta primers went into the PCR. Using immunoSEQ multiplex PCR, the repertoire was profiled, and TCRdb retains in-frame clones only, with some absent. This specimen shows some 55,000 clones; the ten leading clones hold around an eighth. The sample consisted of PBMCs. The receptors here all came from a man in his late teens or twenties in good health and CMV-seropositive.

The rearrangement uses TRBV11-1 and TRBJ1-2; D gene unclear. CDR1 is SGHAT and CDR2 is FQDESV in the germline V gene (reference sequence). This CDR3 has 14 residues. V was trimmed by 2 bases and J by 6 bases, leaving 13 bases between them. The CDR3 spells CASSLSEEGDGYTF. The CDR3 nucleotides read TGTGCCAGCAGCTTATCGGAGGAGGGTGATGGCTACACCTTC.

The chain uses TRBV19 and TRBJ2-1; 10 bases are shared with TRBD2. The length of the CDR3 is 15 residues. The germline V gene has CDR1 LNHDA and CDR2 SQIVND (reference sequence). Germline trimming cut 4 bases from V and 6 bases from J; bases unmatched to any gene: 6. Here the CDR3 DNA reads TGTGCCAGTAGTAAAGCGGGAGGGCCGGGCAATGAGCAGTTCTTC. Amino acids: CASSKAGGPGNEQFF.

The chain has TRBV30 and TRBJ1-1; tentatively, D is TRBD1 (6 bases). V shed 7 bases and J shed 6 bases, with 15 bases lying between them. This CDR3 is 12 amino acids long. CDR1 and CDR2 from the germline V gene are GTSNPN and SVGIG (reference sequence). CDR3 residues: CALGLTGPEAFF. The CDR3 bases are TGTGCCTTGGGACTAACAGGGCCTGAAGCTTTCTTT.

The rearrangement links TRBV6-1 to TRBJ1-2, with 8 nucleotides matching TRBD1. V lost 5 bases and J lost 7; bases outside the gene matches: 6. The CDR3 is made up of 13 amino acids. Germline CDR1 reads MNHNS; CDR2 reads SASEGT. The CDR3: CASSRQGASGYTF. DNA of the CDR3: TGTGCCAGCAGTAGGCAGGGGGCTTCTGGCTACACCTTC.

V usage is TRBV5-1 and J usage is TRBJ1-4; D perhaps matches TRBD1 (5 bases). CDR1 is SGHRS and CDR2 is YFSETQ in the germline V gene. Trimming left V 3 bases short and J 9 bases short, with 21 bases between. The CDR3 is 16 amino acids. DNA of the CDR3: TGCGCCAGCAGCTCGGGGGACGGTGAGAGTCAGAAAAAACTGTTTTTT. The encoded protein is CASSSGDGESQKKLFF.

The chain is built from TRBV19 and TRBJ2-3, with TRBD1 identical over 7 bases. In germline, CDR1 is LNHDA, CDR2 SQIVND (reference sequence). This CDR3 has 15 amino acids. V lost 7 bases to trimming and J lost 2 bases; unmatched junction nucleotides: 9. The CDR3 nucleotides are TGTGCCAGTAACTTCCGGGACAGTTTCACAGATACGCAGTATTTT. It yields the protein CASNFRDSFTDTQYF.

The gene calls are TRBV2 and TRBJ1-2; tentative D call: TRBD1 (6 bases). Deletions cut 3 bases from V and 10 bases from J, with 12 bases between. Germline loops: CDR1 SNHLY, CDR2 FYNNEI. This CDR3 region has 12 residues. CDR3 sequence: CASSDGGLAYTF. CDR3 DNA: TGTGCCAGCAGTGATGGGGGCTTGGCCTACACCTTC.

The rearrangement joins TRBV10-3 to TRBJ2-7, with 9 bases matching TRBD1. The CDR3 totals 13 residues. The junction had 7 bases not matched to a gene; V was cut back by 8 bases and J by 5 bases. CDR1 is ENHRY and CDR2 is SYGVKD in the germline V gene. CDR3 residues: CAILGTGSDEQYF. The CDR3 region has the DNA TGTGCCATCTTAGGGACAGGGTCCGACGAGCAGTACTTC.

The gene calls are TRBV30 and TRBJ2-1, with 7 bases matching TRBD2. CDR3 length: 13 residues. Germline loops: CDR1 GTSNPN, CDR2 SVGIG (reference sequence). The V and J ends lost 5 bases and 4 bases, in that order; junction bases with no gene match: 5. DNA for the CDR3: TGTGCCTGGGCCCTAGCGGCTTACAATGAGCAGTTCTTC. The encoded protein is CAWALAAYNEQFF.

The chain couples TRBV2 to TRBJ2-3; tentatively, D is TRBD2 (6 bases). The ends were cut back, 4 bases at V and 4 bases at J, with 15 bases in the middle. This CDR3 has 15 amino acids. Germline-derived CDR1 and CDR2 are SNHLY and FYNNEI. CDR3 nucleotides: TGTGCCAGCAGTGGGACTACCACGGGTGCAGATACGCAGTATTTT. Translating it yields CASSGTTTGADTQYF.

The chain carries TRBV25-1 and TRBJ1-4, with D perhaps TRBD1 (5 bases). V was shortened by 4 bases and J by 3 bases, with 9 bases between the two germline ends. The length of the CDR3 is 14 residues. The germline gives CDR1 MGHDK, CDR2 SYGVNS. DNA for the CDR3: TGTGCCAGCAGTGTCGGAGGGGCTAATGAAAAACTGTTTTTT. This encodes CASSVGGANEKLFF. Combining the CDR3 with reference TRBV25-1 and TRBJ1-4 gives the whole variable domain EADIYQTPRYLVIGTGKKITLECSQTMGHDKMYWYQQDPGMELHLIHYSYGVNSTEKGDLSSESTVSRIRTEHFPLTLESARPSHTSQYLCASSVGGANEKLFFGSGTQLSVL.

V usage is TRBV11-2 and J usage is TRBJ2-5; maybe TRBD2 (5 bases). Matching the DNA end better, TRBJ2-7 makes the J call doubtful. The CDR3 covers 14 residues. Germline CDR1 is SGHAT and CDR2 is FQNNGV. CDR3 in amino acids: CASSDLRGEYEQYF. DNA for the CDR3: TGTGCCAGCAGCGACTTGCGTGGGGAGTACGAGCAGTACTTC.

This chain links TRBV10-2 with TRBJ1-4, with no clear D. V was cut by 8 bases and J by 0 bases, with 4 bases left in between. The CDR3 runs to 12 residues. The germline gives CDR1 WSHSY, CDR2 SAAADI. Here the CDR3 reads CASSATNEKLFF. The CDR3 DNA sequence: TGCGCCAGCTCAGCAACTAATGAAAAACTGTTTTTT.

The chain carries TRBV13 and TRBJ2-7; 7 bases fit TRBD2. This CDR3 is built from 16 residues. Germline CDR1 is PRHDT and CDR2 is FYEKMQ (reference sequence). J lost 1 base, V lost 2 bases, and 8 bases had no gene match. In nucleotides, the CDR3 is TGTGCCAGCAGCTTAAGGGGAGGGACTTCGTCCTACGAGCAGTACTTC. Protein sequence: CASSLRGGTSSYEQYF.

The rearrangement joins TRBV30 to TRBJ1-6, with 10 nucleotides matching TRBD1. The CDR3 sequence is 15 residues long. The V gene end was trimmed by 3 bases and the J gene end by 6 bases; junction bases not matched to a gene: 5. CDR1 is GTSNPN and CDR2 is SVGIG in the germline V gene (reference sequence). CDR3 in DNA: TGTGCCTGGAGAGAAGGACAGGGGGTTAATTCACCCCTCCACTTT. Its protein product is CAWREGQGVNSPLHF.